The next 22 T cell receptor beta chains were all read from a single sample in a study of CD8 T cells in ankylosing spondylitis. Study-wide results and limits: A TCR beta motif of several highly homologous variants seemed to mark ankylosing spondylitis blood.

No antigen is known for these receptors. TCRdb used MiXCR to reprocess the 5' RACE reads, holding one entry per CDR3 protein. Here the sample spans about 220,000 distinct CDR3 sequences, approximately 7.3% being singletons. Sequenced input: blood, either unsorted or a sorted T cell fraction (not recorded which). These receptors were taken from a male donor with ankylosing spondylitis.

This clonotype came up many times. V usage is TRBV7-9 and J usage is TRBJ2-1; D tentatively reads TRBD1 or TRBD2 (5 bases each). CDR1 and CDR2 (germline): SEHNR, FQNEAQ (reference sequence). This CDR3 contains 14 residues. Trimming took 6 bases from V and 4 from J, leaving 13 bases between them. CDR3 DNA: TGTGCCAGCAGACCCGGGACGTCGTACAATGAGCAGTTCTTC. This encodes CASRPGTSYNEQFF.

This clonotype was counted a few times. The chain employs TRBV4-3 and TRBJ2-2; 10 nucleotides line up with TRBD1. The CDR3 loop spans 16 amino acids. Germline trimming cut 4 bases from V and 0 bases from J; bases unmatched to any gene: 2. Per the germline V gene, CDR1 is LGHNA and CDR2 is YSLEER. Written as DNA, the CDR3 is TGCGCCAGCAGCCGACAGGGGGCCTCGAACACCGGGGAGCTGTTTTTT. This encodes CASSRQGASNTGELFF.

This clonotype was counted ten times or more. The chain combines TRBV10-3 with TRBJ2-7; 11 bases align to TRBD2. The CDR3 has 15 amino acids. The junction had 7 bases not matched to a gene; V was cut back by 6 bases and J by 3 bases. In germline, CDR1 is ENHRY, CDR2 SYGVKD. CDR3 in amino acids: CAIRTPGLAVYEQYF. The CDR3 coding sequence is TGTGCCATCAGGACGCCGGGACTAGCGGTCTACGAGCAGTACTTC.

V gene TRBV4-1 combines with J gene TRBJ1-2, with D uncertain. V shed 5 bases and J shed 4 bases, with 20 bases lying between them. Germline V gene data show CDR1 as MGHRA and CDR2 as YSYEKL. The CDR3 spans 16 residues. The CDR3 DNA reads as TGCGCCAGCAGCAATCCAATCTTCTCTTCCCTCTATGGCTACACCTTC. Amino acid sequence: CASSNPIFSSLYGYTF.

The table lists this clonotype with many counts. V usage is TRBV25-1 and J usage is TRBJ2-1; 8 bases agree with TRBD1. The V and J ends lost 7 bases and 7 bases, in that order; junction bases with no gene match: 6. The CDR3 length is 13 residues. Germline-derived CDR1 and CDR2 are MGHDK and SYGVNS. CDR3 bases: TGTGCCAGCACTCCAGGGGGCGAAAATGAGCAGTTCTTC. The encoded protein is CASTPGGENEQFF.

Concerning this clonotype: Possible read error: a much larger clone is one base away. The chain uses TRBV5-1 and TRBJ1-4, with D perhaps TRBD1 (6 bases). Trimming stripped 3 bases from V and 3 bases from J, with 12 bases between. The germline CDR1 and CDR2 sequences are SGHRS and YFSETQ. The CDR3 is 15 residues long. For the CDR3, the DNA is TGCGCCAGCAGCTGGGGGCGGGCATCTAATGAAAAACTGTTTTTT. It encodes CASSWGRASNEKLFF.

The chain links TRBV7-2 to TRBJ2-3, with D possibly TRBD2 on 5 matching bases. This CDR3 has 16 residues. The ends were cut back, 5 bases at V and 2 bases at J, with 17 bases in the middle. The germline V gene has CDR1 SGHTA and CDR2 FQGNSA. The CDR3 coding sequence is TGTGCCAGCAGCCCGAGTAGGGTGAGGGACACAGATACGCAGTATTTT. Translating gives CASSPSRVRDTDTQYF.

The gene calls are TRBV25-1 and TRBJ2-2, with 10 bases aligning to TRBD1. Germline lookup yields CDR1 MGHDK and CDR2 SYGVNS. The CDR3 is 17 residues long. J gave up 6 bases and V 3 bases, and 10 bases lay outside the gene matches. The CDR3 loop is CASSDHLWDRGPGELFF. DNA of the CDR3: TGTGCCAGCAGTGACCACCTCTGGGACAGGGGTCCCGGGGAGCTGTTTTTT.

This clonotype came up many times. V gene TRBV29-1 combines with J gene TRBJ1-2, with 10 bases that match TRBD1. The CDR3 has 14 amino acids. Germline loops: CDR1 SQVTM, CDR2 ANQGSEA. V was clipped by 6 bases and J by 8 bases; unmatched bases: 12. CDR3 amino acids: CSVGTGATGGGYTF. CDR3 nucleotide sequence: TGCAGCGTGGGGACAGGGGCCACTGGGGGCGGCTACACCTTC. Using reference TRBV29-1 and TRBJ1-2 for the parts outside the CDR3, the full variable domain is SAVISQKPSRDICQRGTSLTIQCQVDSQVTMMFWYRQQPGQSLTLIATANQGSEATYESGFVIDKFPISRPNLTFSTLTVSNMSPEDSSIYLCSVGTGATGGGYTFGSGTRLTVV.

This clonotype was seen many times. The chain is built from TRBV10-2 and TRBJ2-1; 8 bases align to TRBD2. CDR1 and CDR2 (germline): WSHSY, SAAADI. The CDR3 spans 15 residues. J was trimmed by 3 bases and V by 6 bases; bases with no gene match: 7. The CDR3 region is CASRSWSGSYNEQFF. CDR3 nucleotide sequence: TGCGCCAGCAGGTCTTGGAGCGGGAGCTACAATGAGCAGTTCTTC.

This clonotype was picked up many times. This chain uses TRBV7-9 with TRBJ2-2; 8 bases align to TRBD1. The ends lost 5 bases at V and 4 bases at J; junction bases unmatched: 6. CDR3 length: 15 amino acids. CDR1 is SEHNR, CDR2 FQNEAQ, per germline (reference sequence). CDR3 nucleotides: TGTGCCAGCAGCCTCAGGGGGCACGGCACCGGGGAGCTGTTTTTT. Translation gives CASSLRGHGTGELFF.

This chain joins TRBV4-1 and TRBJ2-7, with a weak D call TRBD2 (6 bases). Trimming took 2 bases from V and 4 from J, leaving 12 bases between them. CDR1 is MGHRA, CDR2 YSYEKL, per germline. There are 14 residues in the CDR3. The CDR3 reads CASSQQDGRYEQYF. CDR3 bases: TGCGCCAGCAGCCAACAAGACGGGAGATACGAGCAGTACTTC.

This clonotype was counted many times. The V gene is TRBV27, the J gene TRBJ2-1, with D hard to call. V was clipped by 0 bases and J by 0 bases, with 9 bases between them. The CDR3 runs 16 residues. Germline V gene sequence: CDR1 MNHEY, CDR2 SMNVEV (reference sequence). CDR3 residues: CASSLSSGSSYNEQFF. DNA of the CDR3: TGTGCCAGCAGTTTATCCTCCGGTAGCTCCTACAATGAGCAGTTCTTC.

This chain joins TRBV6-2 or TRBV6-3 and TRBJ1-5; 11 positions match TRBD1. Per germline, CDR1 MNHEY and CDR2 SVGEGT. The J segment lost 7 bases and the V segment lost 6 bases, leaving 2 bases of the junction unmatched. CDR3 size: 13 residues. Here the CDR3 reads CASRDRGRQPQHF. CDR3 DNA sequence: TGTGCCAGCAGGGACAGGGGGCGGCAGCCCCAGCATTTT.

This clonotype was observed at least ten times. The chain combines TRBV11-2 with TRBJ2-4; TRBD1 might be the D (5 bases). This CDR3 is 18 amino acids long. CDR1 and CDR2 from the germline V gene are SGHAT and FQNNGV. V dropped 0 bases and J dropped 0 bases, with 15 bases sitting between them. CDR3 DNA sequence: TGTGCCAGCAGCTTAGATCCTGGGGCGGACATAGCCAAAAACATTCAGTACTTC. Protein: CASSLDPGADIAKNIQYF.

The chain uses TRBV28 and TRBJ2-2, with a weak D call TRBD1 (6 bases). V gave up 8 bases and J gave up 7 bases, with 11 bases separating them. The CDR3 sequence is 12 residues long. CDR1 and CDR2 (germline): MDHEN, SYDVKM. CDR3 residues: CASATGNGELFF. The CDR3 nucleotides are TGTGCCAGCGCTACAGGGAACGGGGAGCTGTTTTTT.

At least ten counts were recorded for this clonotype. The rearrangement joins TRBV20-1 to TRBJ1-4; 8 bases are shared with TRBD1. V shed 2 bases and J 5 bases; nucleotides not matched to a gene: 4. CDR3 length equals 14 residues. Germline V gene sequence: CDR1 DFQATT, CDR2 SNEGSKA (reference sequence). CDR3 coding DNA: TGCAGTGCTAGATCGGGACAGGAAAATGAAAAACTGTTTTTT. It translates to CSARSGQENEKLFF.

This clonotype was recorded at least ten times. The chain combines TRBV5-1 with TRBJ1-2; D call uncertain. CDR1 is SGHRS and CDR2 is YFSETQ in the germline V gene. The CDR3 spans 15 residues. Trimming took 0 bases from V and 4 from J, leaving 13 bases between them. The CDR3 is CASSLDLGTPYGYTF. In nucleotides, the CDR3 is TGCGCCAGCAGCTTGGATCTTGGAACCCCCTATGGCTACACCTTC.

The rearrangement uses TRBV20-1 and TRBJ1-2; D unresolved. This CDR3 has 11 residues. Trimming took off 2 bases at V and 7 bases at J, with 8 bases between the two ends. Germline CDR1 and CDR2: DFQATT and SNEGSKA (reference sequence). CDR3 coding DNA: TGCAGTGCTAGAACCCTAGGTGGCTACACCTTC. Amino acid sequence: CSARTLGGYTF.

This clonotype was found many times. This chain links TRBV29-1 with TRBJ2-5, with D unresolved. The CDR3 consists of 15 residues. V dropped 8 bases and J dropped 1 base, with 20 bases sitting between them. In germline, CDR1 is SQVTM, CDR2 ANQGSEA. This CDR3 is CSSSARRSPQETQYF. In DNA, the CDR3 is TGCAGCTCGTCGGCCAGGCGGTCTCCCCAAGAGACCCAGTACTTC.

This clonotype was counted ten times or more. J is TRBJ2-7 and V is TRBV27, with 14 bases matching TRBD2. Germline CDR1 MNHEY, CDR2 SMNVEV (reference sequence). This CDR3 is built from 15 residues. J gave up 7 bases and V 0 bases, and 2 bases lay outside the gene matches. The CDR3 region is CASSLSGLAGEEQYF. The CDR3 DNA sequence: TGTGCCAGCAGTTTATCGGGACTAGCGGGAGAGGAGCAGTACTTC.

Turning to this clonotype: The junction does not match germline at one end; this may be a read error. This chain uses TRBV7-7 with TRBJ2-7; D might be TRBD1 (6 bases). Germline V gene lookup returns CDR1 SSHAT and CDR2 FNYEAQ (reference sequence). The CDR3 has 15 residues. As DNA, the CDR3 is TGTGCTAGCAGCCAGGGCCCGGGACATTCCTACGAGCAGTACTTC. This sequence encodes CASSQGPGHSYEQYF.